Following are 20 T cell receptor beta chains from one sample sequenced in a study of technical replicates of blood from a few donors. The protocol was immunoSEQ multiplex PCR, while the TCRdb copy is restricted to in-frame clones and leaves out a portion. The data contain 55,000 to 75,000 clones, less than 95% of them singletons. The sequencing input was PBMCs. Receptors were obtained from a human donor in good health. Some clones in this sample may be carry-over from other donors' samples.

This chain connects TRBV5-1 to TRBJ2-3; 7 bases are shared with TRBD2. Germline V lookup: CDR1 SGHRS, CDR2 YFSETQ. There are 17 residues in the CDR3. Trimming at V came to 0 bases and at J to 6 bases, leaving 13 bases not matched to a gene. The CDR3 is CASSLGLAGFRSDTQYF. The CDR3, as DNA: TGCGCCAGCAGCTTGGGACTAGCAGGGTTCAGGTCCGATACGCAGTATTTT.

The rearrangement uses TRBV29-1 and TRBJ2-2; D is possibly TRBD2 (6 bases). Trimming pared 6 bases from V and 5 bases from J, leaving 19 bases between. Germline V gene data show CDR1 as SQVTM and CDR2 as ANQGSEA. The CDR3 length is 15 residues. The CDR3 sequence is CSVGSPGAGTGELFF. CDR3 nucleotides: TGCAGCGTAGGGTCCCCCGGAGCGGGTACCGGGGAGCTGTTTTTT.

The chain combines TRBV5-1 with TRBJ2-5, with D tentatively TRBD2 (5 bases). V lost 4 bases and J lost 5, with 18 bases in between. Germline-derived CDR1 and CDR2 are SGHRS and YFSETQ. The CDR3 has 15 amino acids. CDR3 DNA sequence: TGCGCCAGCAGCCGAGGGCAGGCTAGATTTGAGACCCAGTACTTC. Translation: CASSRGQARFETQYF.

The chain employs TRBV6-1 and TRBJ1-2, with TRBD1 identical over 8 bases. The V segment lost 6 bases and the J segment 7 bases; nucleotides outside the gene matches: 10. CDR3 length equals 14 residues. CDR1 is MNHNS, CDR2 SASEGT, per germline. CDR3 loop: CASRLQGDFFGYTF. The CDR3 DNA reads TGTGCCAGCAGGCTACAGGGGGACTTTTTTGGCTACACCTTC.

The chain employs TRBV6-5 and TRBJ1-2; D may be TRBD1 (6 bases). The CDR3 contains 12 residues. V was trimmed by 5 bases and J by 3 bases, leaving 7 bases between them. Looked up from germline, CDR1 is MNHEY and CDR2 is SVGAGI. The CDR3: CASSNRDYGYTF. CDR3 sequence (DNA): TGTGCCAGCAGTAACAGGGACTATGGCTACACCTTC.

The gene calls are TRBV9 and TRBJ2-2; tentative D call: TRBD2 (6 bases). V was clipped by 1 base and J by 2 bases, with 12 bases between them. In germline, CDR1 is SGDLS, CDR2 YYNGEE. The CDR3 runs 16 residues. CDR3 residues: CASSVQPGDNTGELFF. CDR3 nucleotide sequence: TGTGCCAGCAGCGTACAGCCGGGGGATAACACCGGGGAGCTGTTTTTT.

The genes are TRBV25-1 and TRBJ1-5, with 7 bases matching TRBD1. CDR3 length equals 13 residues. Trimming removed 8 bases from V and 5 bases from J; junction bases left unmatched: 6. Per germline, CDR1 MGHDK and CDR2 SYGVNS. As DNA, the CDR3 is TGTGCCAGCGCCAGGGGGACGGATCAGCCCCAGCATTTT. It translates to CASARGTDQPQHF.

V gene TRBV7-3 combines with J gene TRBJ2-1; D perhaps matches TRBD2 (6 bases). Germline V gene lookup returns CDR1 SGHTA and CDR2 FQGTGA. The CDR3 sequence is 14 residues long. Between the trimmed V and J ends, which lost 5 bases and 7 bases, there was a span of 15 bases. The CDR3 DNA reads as TGTGCCAGCAGCCCGACGCCTCGGGAGAATGAGCAGTTCTTC. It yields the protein CASSPTPRENEQFF.

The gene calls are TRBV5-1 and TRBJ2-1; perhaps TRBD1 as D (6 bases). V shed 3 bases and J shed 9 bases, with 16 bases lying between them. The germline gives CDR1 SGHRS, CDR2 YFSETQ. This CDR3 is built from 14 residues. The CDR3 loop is CASSWGSRGGEQFF. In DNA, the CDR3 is TGCGCCAGCAGCTGGGGGTCACGAGGGGGTGAGCAGTTCTTC.

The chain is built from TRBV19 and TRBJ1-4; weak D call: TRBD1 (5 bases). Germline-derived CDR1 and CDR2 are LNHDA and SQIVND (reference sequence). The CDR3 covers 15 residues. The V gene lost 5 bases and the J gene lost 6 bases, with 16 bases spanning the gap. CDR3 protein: CASSLFGPGDEKLFF. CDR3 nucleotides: TGTGCCAGTAGTCTCTTCGGTCCGGGGGATGAAAAACTGTTTTTT.

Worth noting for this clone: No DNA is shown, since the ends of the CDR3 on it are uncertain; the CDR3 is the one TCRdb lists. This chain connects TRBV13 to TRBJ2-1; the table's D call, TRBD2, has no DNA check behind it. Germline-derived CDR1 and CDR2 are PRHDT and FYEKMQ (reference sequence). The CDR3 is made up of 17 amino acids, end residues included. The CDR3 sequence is CARPISGYFGPYNEQFF.

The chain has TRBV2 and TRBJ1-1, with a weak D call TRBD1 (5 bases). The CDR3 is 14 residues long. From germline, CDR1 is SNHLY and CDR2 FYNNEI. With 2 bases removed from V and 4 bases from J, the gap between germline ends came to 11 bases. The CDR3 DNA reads TGTGCCAGCAGTGAAAACCAGGGCGGCACTGAAGCTTTCTTT. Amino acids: CASSENQGGTEAFF.

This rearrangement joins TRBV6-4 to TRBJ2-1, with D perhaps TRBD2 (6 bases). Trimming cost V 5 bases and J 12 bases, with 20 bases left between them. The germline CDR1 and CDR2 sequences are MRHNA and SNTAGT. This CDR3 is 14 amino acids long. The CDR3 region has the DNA TGTGCCAGCAGTCCGGGACGATCGGGAGTCGGGCAGTTCTTC. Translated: CASSPGRSGVGQFF.

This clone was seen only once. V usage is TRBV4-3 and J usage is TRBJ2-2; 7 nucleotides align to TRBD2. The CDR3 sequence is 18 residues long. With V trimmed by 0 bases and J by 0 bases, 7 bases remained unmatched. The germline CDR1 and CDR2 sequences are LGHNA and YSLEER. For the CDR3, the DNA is TGCGCCAGCAGCCAAGATCTTACGGGGGGTACGAACACCGGGGAGCTGTTTTTT. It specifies CASSQDLTGGTNTGELFF.

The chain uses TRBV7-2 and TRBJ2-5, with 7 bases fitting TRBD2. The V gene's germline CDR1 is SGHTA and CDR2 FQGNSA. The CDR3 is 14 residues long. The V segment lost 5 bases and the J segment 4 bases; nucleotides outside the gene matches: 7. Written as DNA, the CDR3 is TGTGCCAGCAGCAAGTGGCTAGCGGCAGAGACCCAGTACTTC. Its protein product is CASSKWLAAETQYF.

The DNA for the CDR3 is TGTGCCAGCAGCCAAAACTTGGGACAGGAATACGAGCAGTACTTC. Its translation: CASSQNLGQEYEQYF. The V and J genes are TRBV7-6 and TRBJ2-7, with 8 bases lining up with TRBD1. The germline CDR1 and CDR2 sequences are SGHVS and FNYEAQ. V trimming: 5 bases; J trimming: 4 bases; junction bases outside the gene matches: 10. This CDR3 region has 15 residues. Looking up the rest from reference TRBV7-6 and TRBJ2-7 gives the full variable domain: GAGVSQSPRYKVTKRGQDVALRCDPISGHVSLYWYRQALGQGPEFLTYFNYEAQQDKSGLPNDRFSAERPEGSISTLTIQRTEQRDSAMYRCASSQNLGQEYEQYFGPGTRLTVT.

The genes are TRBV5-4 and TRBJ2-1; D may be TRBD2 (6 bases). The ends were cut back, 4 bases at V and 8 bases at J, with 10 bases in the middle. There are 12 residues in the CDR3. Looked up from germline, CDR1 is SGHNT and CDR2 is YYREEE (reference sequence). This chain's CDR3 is CASSPTSDEQFF. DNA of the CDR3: TGTGCCAGCAGCCCGACTAGTGATGAGCAGTTCTTC.

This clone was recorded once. The CDR3 protein is CAWSVQGAYEQYF. In DNA form, the CDR3 reads TGTGCCTGGAGTGTGCAGGGGGCTTACGAGCAGTACTTC. The chain carries TRBV30 and TRBJ2-7; TRBD1 aligns across 8 bases. The CDR3 has 13 amino acids. CDR1 and CDR2 (germline): GTSNPN, SVGIG (reference sequence). The trim removed 0 bases at V and 4 bases at J, leaving 2 bases unmatched.

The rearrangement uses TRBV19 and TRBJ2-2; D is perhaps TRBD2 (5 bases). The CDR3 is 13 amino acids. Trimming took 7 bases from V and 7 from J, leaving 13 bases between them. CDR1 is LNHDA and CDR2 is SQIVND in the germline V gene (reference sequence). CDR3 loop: CASNSGLGGELFF. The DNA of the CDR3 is TGTGCCAGTAATTCGGGGTTGGGCGGGGAGCTGTTTTTT.

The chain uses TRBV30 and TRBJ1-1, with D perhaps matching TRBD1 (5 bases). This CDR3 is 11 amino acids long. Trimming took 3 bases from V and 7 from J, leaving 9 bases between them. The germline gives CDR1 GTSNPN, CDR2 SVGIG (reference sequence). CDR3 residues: CAWSDRVEAFF. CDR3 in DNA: TGTGCCTGGAGCGACAGAGTTGAAGCTTTCTTT.